This T cell receptor (beta chain) was recovered during a study of T cells in Graves' hyperthyroidism and ophthalmopathy. Study-wide results and caveats: The blood repertoire included most of the expanded thyroid clonotypes above 0.001.

The source material, RNA transcripts, was used to amplify TCR beta CDR3 regions. During a first-round RT-PCR of the TCR CDR3, the HTBI primer set was used. MiXCR, applied by TCRdb to the multiplex PCR reads, yields one record per CDR3 protein. This repertoire shows more than 350,000 distinct CDR3 sequences, around 14% found once; its top ten account for about 30%. Graves' hyperthyroidism was deemed stable absent ophthalmopathy progression within 18 months. Uncontrolled infection, other autoimmune disease, pregnancy or lactation excluded patients. Germline V lookup: CDR1 SGHVS, CDR2 FQNEAQ. CDR3 length: 16 residues. Trimming removed 6 bases from V and 11 bases from J; junction bases left unmatched: 16. A remark on this clonotype: Its target is not known.

V is TRBV7-8 and J is TRBJ1-6, with 7 nucleotides matching TRBD1. The receptor comes from a woman in her 30s with Graves' hyperthyroidism. Input material: blood. Written as DNA, the CDR3 is TGTGCCAGCAGGGGGCGGGGGGGGACAGTCGGTACACCCCTCCACTTT. Amino acids: CASRGRGGTVGTPLHF.